This is a list of T cell receptor beta chains from one sample in a study of cytomegalovirus exposure and HLA in healthy donors. Clones were read by immunoSEQ multiplex PCR, and TCRdb kept only the in-frame ones, dropping some. The table includes 150,000 to 200,000 clones, about 90% detected once. Sample: PBMCs. The origin of the receptors is a girl under two years old in good health and CMV-seronegative. Each CDR3 is given with its conserved first and last residue. Fields, in order: CDR3 DNA, CDR3 protein, J gene, D gene, V gene, clone size. The D gene is left open where the match is weak. Part of the rows lack a size; the others show once, few, many or a class for expanded clones.

DNA: TGCAGCGCGGGCGGACAGGGGGACAACTATGGCTACACCTTC; CDR3: CSAGGQGDNYGYTF; J: TRBJ1-2; D: TRBD1; V: TRBV29-1; size: -
DNA: TGTGCCAGCAGTTACCCCGACACAGGATCTTACGAGCAGTACTTC; CDR3: CASSYPDTGSYEQYF; J: TRBJ2-7; D: -; V: TRBV6-6; size: -
DNA: TGTGCCAGCAGTTACTCGCGACTCCTCTTCCTTGAGCAGTACTTC; CDR3: CASSYSRLLFLEQYF; J: TRBJ2-7; D: -; V: TRBV6-5; size: -
DNA: TGCAGCGTTGAAGATTGGCAGGGGGCCGGCAACATTCAGTACTTC; CDR3: CSVEDWQGAGNIQYF; J: TRBJ2-4; D: TRBD1; V: TRBV29-1; size: -
DNA: TGTGCCAGCAGTGAGGCGGGGTCGACCTATAATTCACCCCTCCACTTT; CDR3: CASSEAGSTYNSPLHF; J: TRBJ1-6; D: -; V: TRBV25-1; size: -
DNA: TGCGCCAGCAGCTTGTTGGGCTGGACAGTACACCAGGGTGAAGCTTTCTTT; CDR3: CASSLLGWTVHQGEAFF; J: TRBJ1-1; D: -; V: TRBV5-1; size: -
DNA: TGTGCCAGCAGCTCTGGGGGGGGGCCCAGCACAGATACGCAGTATTTT; CDR3: CASSSGGGPSTDTQYF; J: TRBJ2-3; D: -; V: TRBV7-2; size: -
DNA: TGTGCCAGCAGTGACTCGGGGCAGGGGGCAAGTAATCAGCCCCAGCATTTT; CDR3: CASSDSGQGASNQPQHF; J: TRBJ1-5; D: TRBD1; V: TRBV6-4; size: -
DNA: TGCAGCGTGGCCAGACAGGGGGTGGGCACTGAAGCTTTCTTT; CDR3: CSVARQGVGTEAFF; J: TRBJ1-1; D: TRBD1; V: TRBV29-1; size: -
DNA: TGTGCCAGCAGCCGGGGACAGGTTCAATCACCCCTCCACTTT; CDR3: CASSRGQVQSPLHF; J: TRBJ1-6; D: TRBD1; V: TRBV13; size: -
DNA: TGTGCTAGTGGTCCCCGGCAGGGTCGGACTGAAGCTTTCTTT; CDR3: CASGPRQGRTEAFF; J: TRBJ1-1; D: -; V: TRBV12-5; size: -
DNA: TGTGCCAGCAGCTCGGGACTAGCGGGAGGGTACTCCTACGAGCAGTACTTC; CDR3: CASSSGLAGGYSYEQYF; J: TRBJ2-7; D: TRBD2; V: TRBV5-4; size: -
DNA: TGTGCCAGCAGTTACTCACTTGCCGGGACAGAATACGAGCAGTACTTC; CDR3: CASSYSLAGTEYEQYF; J: TRBJ2-7; D: TRBD1; V: TRBV6-5; size: -
DNA: TGTGCCAGCACCTCAAGGACAGATTCTAGCACAGATACGCAGTATTTT; CDR3: CASTSRTDSSTDTQYF; J: TRBJ2-3; D: -; V: TRBV7-9; size: once
DNA: TGTGCCACCTCTAGCGGCCCCTACAATGAGCAGTTCTTC; CDR3: CATSSGPYNEQFF; J: TRBJ2-1; D: TRBD2; V: TRBV19; size: -
DNA: TGTGCCAGCAATAGCGGGTCGAGCTCCTACAATGAGCAGTTCTTC; CDR3: CASNSGSSSYNEQFF; J: TRBJ2-1; D: TRBD2; V: TRBV9; size: -
DNA: TGTGCCAGCAGCCTAGGACAGGGCGAGCAGTACTTC; CDR3: CASSLGQGEQYF; J: TRBJ2-7; D: TRBD1; V: TRBV9; size: -
DNA: TGTGCCAGCAGTACTAGGACTAGCAGGCAGTTCTTC; CDR3: CASSTRTSRQFF; J: TRBJ2-1; D: TRBD2; V: TRBV27; size: -
DNA: TGTGCCAGCAGCTTAGAGGGGGGGACCCACTACGAGCAGTACTTC; CDR3: CASSLEGGTHYEQYF; J: TRBJ2-7; D: TRBD2; V: TRBV11-2; size: few
DNA: TGTGCCAGCAGCTGGGGGACAGGGCACAATCAGCCCCAGCATTTT; CDR3: CASSWGTGHNQPQHF; J: TRBJ1-5; D: TRBD1; V: TRBV7-8; size: -
DNA: TGCAGCGTTGTGATGGACCAGGGCTTCTCTGGAAACACCATATATTTT; CDR3: CSVVMDQGFSGNTIYF; J: TRBJ1-3; D: -; V: TRBV29-1; size: -
DNA: TGTGCCAGCAGTTCCGGGACAGGGGAAGTCGTGAACTATGGCTACACCTTC; CDR3: CASSSGTGEVVNYGYTF; J: TRBJ1-2; D: TRBD1; V: TRBV2; size: -
DNA: TGTGCTAGTGGTTTGGGACTAGCGGGACCCCAAGAGACCCAGTACTTC; CDR3: CASGLGLAGPQETQYF; J: TRBJ2-5; D: TRBD2; V: TRBV12-5; size: -
DNA: TGTGCCAGCAGTCCTCTACCTTCACTAGGGATGGACTTC; CDR3: CASSPLPSLGMDF; J: TRBJ2-5; D: -; V: TRBV2; size: -